The next 15 T cell receptor beta chains were all read from a single sample in a study of control samples from healthy donors and cancer patients. Sequencing used immunoSEQ multiplex PCR; TCRdb keeps in-frame clones, though not all of them. The sample has some 44,000 clones; approximately 70% are singletons. The sequenced sample consisted of formalin-fixed, paraffin-embedded tissue. These receptors were taken from a male donor with melanoma.

This clone has at least ten counts. The same CDR3 also results from other DNA sequences found in this sample. The V gene is TRBV4-1, the J gene TRBJ2-7; 9 bases fit TRBD2. Looked up from germline, CDR1 is MGHRA and CDR2 is YSYEKL. The CDR3 extends over 14 amino acids. The V gene end was trimmed by 1 base and the J gene end by 5 bases; junction bases not matched to a gene: 3. CDR3 loop: CASSQGASGDEQYF. DNA for the CDR3: TGCGCCAGCAGCCAAGGGGCTAGCGGGGACGAGCAGTACTTC.

This rearrangement joins TRBV19 to TRBJ2-5; D uncertain. Deletions cut 3 bases from V and 5 bases from J, with 16 bases between. The CDR3 loop spans 15 amino acids. Germline V gene lookup returns CDR1 LNHDA and CDR2 SQIVND (reference sequence). CDR3 sequence reads: CASSIGPTPRETQYF. For the CDR3, the DNA is TGTGCCAGTAGTATTGGGCCGACCCCCCGGGAGACCCAGTACTTC.

The chain recombines TRBV14 with TRBJ2-7; the match to TRBD1 covers 8 bases. The CDR3 contains 14 residues. V lost 4 bases, J lost 3 bases, and 5 bases stayed unmatched. In germline, CDR1 is SGHDN, CDR2 FVKESK. The CDR3 nucleotides read TGTGCCAGCAGCCTAGGACAGGGATTCTACGAGCAGTACTTC. It yields the protein CASSLGQGFYEQYF.

V gene TRBV29-1 combines with J gene TRBJ2-7, with D hard to call. Germline V gene sequence: CDR1 SQVTM, CDR2 ANQGSEA. Trimming took 7 bases from V and 3 from J, leaving 10 bases between them. The CDR3 length is 11 residues. In DNA form, the CDR3 reads TGCAGCGCCGTTACCATCTACGAGCAGTACTTC. Encoded protein: CSAVTIYEQYF.

The chain joins TRBV19 to TRBJ2-7; D not certain. V was shortened by 6 bases and J by 2 bases, with 11 bases between the two germline ends. Per the germline V gene, CDR1 is LNHDA and CDR2 is SQIVND (reference sequence). The CDR3 has 13 amino acids. CDR3 DNA sequence: TGTGCCAGTAGAGGGTTAGAAACCTACGAGCAGTACTTC. This codes for CASRGLETYEQYF.

The chain combines TRBV4-1 with TRBJ2-1, with TRBD2 matching over 10 bases. With 2 bases clipped from V and 5 bases from J, the junction kept 6 bases outside the gene matches. CDR1 and CDR2 (germline): MGHRA, YSYEKL. The CDR3 totals 16 residues. The CDR3 DNA reads as TGCGCCAGCAGCCAACCCAGCGGGAGGGCTAACAATGAGCAGTTCTTC. As protein: CASSQPSGRANNEQFF.

This rearrangement joins TRBV30 to TRBJ2-1, with TRBD1 matching over 9 bases. The J segment lost 11 bases and the V segment lost 0 bases, leaving 11 bases of the junction unmatched. CDR3 length equals 15 residues. The germline CDR1 and CDR2 sequences are GTSNPN and SVGIG (reference sequence). This CDR3 reads CAWSVRTGAPPKQFF. CDR3 DNA sequence: TGTGCCTGGAGTGTTAGGACAGGGGCGCCTCCAAAGCAGTTCTTC.

The chain carries TRBV4-1 and TRBJ2-3, with D hard to call. Germline V gives CDR1 MGHRA, CDR2 YSYEKL. The CDR3 length is 14 residues. V dropped 1 base and J dropped 5 bases, with 10 bases sitting between them. In nucleotides, the CDR3 is TGCGCCAGCAGCCAAGTTAATACCGAAGATACGCAGTATTTT. Its translation: CASSQVNTEDTQYF.

The chain is built from TRBV9 and TRBJ2-7, with a weak D call TRBD2 (7 bases). Trimming pared 3 bases from V and 3 bases from J, leaving 16 bases between. The germline gives CDR1 SGDLS, CDR2 YYNGEE. The CDR3 has 15 residues. As DNA, the CDR3 is TGTGCCAGCAGCGAGGAGGCGGGGGCTCTCTACGAGCAGTACTTC. Its translation: CASSEEAGALYEQYF.

The V and J genes are TRBV28 and TRBJ2-1, with TRBD1 as a possible D gene (8 bases). Looked up from germline, CDR1 is MDHEN and CDR2 is SYDVKM. The CDR3 runs to 15 residues. Trimming cost V 6 bases and J 6 bases, with 18 bases left between them. The CDR3 bases are TGTGCCAGCAGCAGACAGGGGAGGGGGTCCAATGAGCAGTTCTTC. This codes for CASSRQGRGSNEQFF.

This clone appeared a few times. V and J are TRBV9 and TRBJ1-3; 7 bases fit TRBD1. This CDR3 is built from 16 residues. The germline V gene has CDR1 SGDLS and CDR2 YYNGEE. Trimming took 5 bases from V and 3 from J; bases not matched to a gene: 11. CDR3 region: CASSHNPDRVGNTIYF. The CDR3 DNA reads TGTGCCAGCAGTCATAACCCAGACAGGGTTGGAAACACCATATATTTT.

In its sample, this clone ranks as medium-sized. Within the sample, other DNA sequences also encode this same CDR3. CDR3 sequence: CASSREKNTEAFF. The CDR3 nucleotides read TGCGCCAGCAGCCGAGAAAAGAACACTGAAGCTTTCTTT. The V call is TRBV4-1, the J call TRBJ1-1; D call uncertain. The CDR3 is 13 amino acids. V lost 4 bases, J lost 1 base, and 7 bases lay in between. CDR1 and CDR2 from the germline V gene are MGHRA and YSYEKL.

This clone was seen a few times. J is TRBJ2-7 and V is TRBV4-1; the D is unclear. The CDR3 has 13 residues. CDR1 and CDR2 (germline): MGHRA, YSYEKL. Trimming cost V 0 bases and J 4 bases, with 7 bases left between them. CDR3 protein: CASSQDWGYEQYF. CDR3 DNA: TGCGCCAGCAGCCAAGATTGGGGATACGAGCAGTACTTC.

Turning to this clone: A much larger clone lies one base from this, so it may be a read error. The same CDR3 also results from other DNA sequences found in this sample. V usage is TRBV14 and J usage is TRBJ2-7; D gene unclear. The CDR3 contains 14 residues. CDR1 is SGHDN and CDR2 is FVKESK in the germline V gene. The CDR3 spells CASSHIRRNYEQYF. CDR3 DNA sequence: TGTGCCAGCAGCCATATAAGGCGGAACTACGAACAGTACTTC.

The chain employs TRBV11-3 and TRBJ2-2, with D maybe TRBD2 (5 bases). Germline V gives CDR1 SGHNT, CDR2 YENEEA. The V and J ends lost 0 bases and 6 bases respectively, with 17 bases between them. This CDR3 comprises 17 residues. The chain's CDR3 is CASSLDPPGLGAGELFF. The CDR3 nucleotides are TGTGCCAGCAGCTTAGATCCTCCAGGATTGGGAGCCGGGGAGCTGTTTTTT. Filled out from reference TRBV11-3 and TRBJ2-2, the complete variable domain reads EAGVVQSPRYKIIEKKQPVAFWCNPISGHNTLYWYLQNLGQGPELLIRYENEEAVDDSQLPKDRFSAERLKGVDSTLKIQPAELGDSAVYLCASSLDPPGLGAGELFFGEGSRLTVL.